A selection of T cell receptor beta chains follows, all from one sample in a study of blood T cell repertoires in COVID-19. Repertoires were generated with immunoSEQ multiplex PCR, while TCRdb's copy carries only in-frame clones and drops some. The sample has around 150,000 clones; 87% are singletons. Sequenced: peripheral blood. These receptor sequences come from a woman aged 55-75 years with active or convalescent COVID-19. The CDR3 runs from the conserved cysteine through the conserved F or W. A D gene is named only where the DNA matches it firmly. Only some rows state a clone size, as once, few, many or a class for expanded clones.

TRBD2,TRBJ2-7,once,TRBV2,TGTGCCAGCATGAGGACTAGCGGGGGGAGCTCCTACGAGCAGTACTTC,CASMRTSGGSSYEQYF
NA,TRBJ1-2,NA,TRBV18,TGTGCCAGCTCACCCGGAGGCGACGGCTACACCTTC,CASSPGGDGYTF
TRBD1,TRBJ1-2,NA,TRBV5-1,TGCGCCAGCAGCCTAGGGACAGGGGGAGTCTATGGCTACACCTTC,CASSLGTGGVYGYTF
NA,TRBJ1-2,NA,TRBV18,TGTGCCAGCTCTCCCTCGGGATTGGACTATGGCTACACCTTC,CASSPSGLDYGYTF
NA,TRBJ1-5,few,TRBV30,TGTGCCTCGAACACAGGGTCAAGTCAGCCCCAGCATTTT,CASNTGSSQPQHF
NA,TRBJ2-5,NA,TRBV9,TGTGCCAGCAGCGTAGACAGGGCGGAGACCCAGTACTTC,CASSVDRAETQYF
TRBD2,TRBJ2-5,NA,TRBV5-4,TGTGCCAGCAGCCCCCGACTAGCGGGGGACCAACAAGAGACCCAGTACTTC,CASSPRLAGDQQETQYF
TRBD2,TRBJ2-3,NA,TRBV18,TGTGCCAGCTCACTGGCCACTAGCGGGGGGAGCACAGATACGCAGTATTTT,CASSLATSGGSTDTQYF
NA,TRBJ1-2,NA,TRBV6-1,TGTGCCAGCAGTGCTCTGAACACCCCGACTAGCTATGGCTACACCTTC,CASSALNTPTSYGYTF
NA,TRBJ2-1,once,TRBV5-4,TGTGCCAGCAGCTTGGTAGCCTACAATGAGCAGTTCTTC,CASSLVAYNEQFF
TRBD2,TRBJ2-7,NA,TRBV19,TGTGCCAGTAGTCTTCGACTAGCGGGGGTCGAAGTCTACGAGCAGTACTTC,CASSLRLAGVEVYEQYF
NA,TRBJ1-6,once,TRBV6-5,TGTGCCAGCAGTTACTCGAGAAACCTTAATTCACCCCTCCACTTT,CASSYSRNLNSPLHF
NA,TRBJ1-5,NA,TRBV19,TGTGCCAGTAGTATTGACTTGGGAGATCAGCCCCAGCATTTT,CASSIDLGDQPQHF
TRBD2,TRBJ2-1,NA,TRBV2,TGTGCCAGCAAGGGTCGGAGCGGGGGCGTGAATGAGCAGTTCTTC,CASKGRSGGVNEQFF
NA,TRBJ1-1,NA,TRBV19,TGTGCCAGTAGTACCCAGGTTGACACTGAAGCTTTCTTT,CASSTQVDTEAFF
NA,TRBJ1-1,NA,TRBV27,TGTGCCAGCACCCCTATTGGCGGGAACACTGAAGCTTTCTTT,CASTPIGGNTEAFF
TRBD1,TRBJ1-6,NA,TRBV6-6,TGTGCCAGCAGCCGGGACAGGGCAAATTCACCCCTCCACTTT,CASSRDRANSPLHF
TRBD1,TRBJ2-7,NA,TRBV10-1,TGCGCCAGCAGTGAGGTCCGACAGGGATGCAACGAGCAGTACTTC,CASSEVRQGCNEQYF
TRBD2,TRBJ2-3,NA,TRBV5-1,TGCGCCAGCAGCTTGGTGGGGCGGGGGTCAGATACGCAGTATTTT,CASSLVGRGSDTQYF
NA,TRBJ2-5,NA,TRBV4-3,TGCGCCAGCAGCCAAGATGGGGGCTTTCAAGAGACCCAGTACTTC,CASSQDGGFQETQYF
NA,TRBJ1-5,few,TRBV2,TGTGCCAGCAGTGTCGGACAGTATAGCAATCAGCCCCAGCATTTT,CASSVGQYSNQPQHF
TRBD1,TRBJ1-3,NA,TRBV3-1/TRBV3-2,TGTGCCAGCAGCTGCCGGGACAGGGGTAATTTCTCGTGGAACACCATATATTTT,CASSCRDRGNFSWNTIYF
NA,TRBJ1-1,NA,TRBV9,TGTGCCAGCAGCGTAGTGACCTATCAGGGGACTGAAGCTTTCTTT,CASSVVTYQGTEAFF
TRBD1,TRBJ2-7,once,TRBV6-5,TGTGCCAGCAGAGGACCCCGGGACAGATCCTACGAGCAGTACTTC,CASRGPRDRSYEQYF
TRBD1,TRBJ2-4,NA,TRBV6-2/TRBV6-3,TGTGCCAGCAGTCCCCCCCTGACAGGGAGACTAAACATTCAGTACTTC,CASSPPLTGRLNIQYF
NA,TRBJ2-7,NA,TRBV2,TGTGCCAGCAGTGAATTGGGGGGTAGTAGTTACGAGCAGTACTTC,CASSELGGSSYEQYF
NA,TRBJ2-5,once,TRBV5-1,TGCGCCAGCAGTTCCGGGACTGCCCAAGAGACCCAGTACTTC,CASSSGTAQETQYF
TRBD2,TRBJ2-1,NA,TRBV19,TGTGCCAGTCGACTAGCGGGGGGTTACAATGAGCAGTTCTTC,CASRLAGGYNEQFF
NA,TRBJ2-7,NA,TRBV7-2,TGTGCCAGCAGCCACTACGGAGACGAGCAGTACTTC,CASSHYGDEQYF
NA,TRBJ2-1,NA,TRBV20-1,TGCAGTGCTAGTGCTAGCTACAATGAGCAGTTCTTC,CSASASYNEQFF
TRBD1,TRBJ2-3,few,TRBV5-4,TGTGCCAGCAGCAGGCAGGGGGACGCAGATACGCAGTATTTT,CASSRQGDADTQYF
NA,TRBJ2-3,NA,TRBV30,TGTGCCTGGAGCAGGGGTGGGGATACGCAGTATTTT,CAWSRGGDTQYF
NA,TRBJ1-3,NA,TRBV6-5,TGTGCCAGCAGCCGCAACAGTGCATCTGGAAACACCATATATTTT,CASSRNSASGNTIYF
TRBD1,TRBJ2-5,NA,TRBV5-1,TGCGCCAGCAGCTTGGCGGACAGGCGAGGGGAGACCCAGTACTTC,CASSLADRRGETQYF
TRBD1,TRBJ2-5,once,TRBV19,TGTGCCAGTAGTCCTTGGACAGGAGCCCACCTCGGAGACCAGTACTTC,CASSPWTGAHLGDQYF
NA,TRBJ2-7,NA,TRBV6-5,TGTGCCAGTACGGGATTCTTGGACGAGCAGTACTTC,CASTGFLDEQYF
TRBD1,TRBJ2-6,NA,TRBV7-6,TGTGCCAGCAGCGAACAGGGGGCTGGGGCCAACGTCCTGACTTTC,CASSEQGAGANVLTF
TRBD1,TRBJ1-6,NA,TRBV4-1,TGCGCCAGCAGCCAAGTACTACAGGGGGAGACTAATTCACCCCTCCACTTT,CASSQVLQGETNSPLHF
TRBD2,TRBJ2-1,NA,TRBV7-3,TGTGCCAGCAGCTCAAGACTAGCGGGGAGCTACAATGAGCAGTTCTTC,CASSSRLAGSYNEQFF
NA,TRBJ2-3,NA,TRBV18,TGTGCCAGCTCACCAGGCGGTATAGATACGCAGTATTTT,CASSPGGIDTQYF
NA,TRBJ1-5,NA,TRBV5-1,TGCGCCAGCAGCCCCGGGTCGAATCAGCCCCAGCATTTT,CASSPGSNQPQHF
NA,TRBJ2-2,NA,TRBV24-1,TGTGCCACCAGTGACGCCGGGATGTTCACCGGGGAGCTGTTTTTT,CATSDAGMFTGELFF
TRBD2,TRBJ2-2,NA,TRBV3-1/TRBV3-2,TGTGCCAGCAGCCAGGGGTTAGCGGGGACGAACACCGGGGAGCTGTTTTTT,CASSQGLAGTNTGELFF
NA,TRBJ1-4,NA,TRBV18,TGTGCCAGCTCACCATGGGGGGTTTCGGCTAATGAAAAACTGTTTTTT,CASSPWGVSANEKLFF
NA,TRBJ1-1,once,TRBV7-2,TGTGCCAGCAGCCTAGGACAGTTCAACACTGAAGCTTTCTTT,CASSLGQFNTEAFF
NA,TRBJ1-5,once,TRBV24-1,TGTGCCACCCCCTTGGGCAGGGCCCATCAGCCCCAGCATTTT,CATPLGRAHQPQHF
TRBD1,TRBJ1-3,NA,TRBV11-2,TGTGCCAGCAGCTTAAGACAGGGCCCTAACTCTGGAAACACCATATATTTT,CASSLRQGPNSGNTIYF